The 9 T cell receptor beta chains given below trace back to one sample, sequenced in a study of control samples from healthy donors and cancer patients (dated by TCRdb to the early 2020s). Preparation of the library involved the immunoSEQ multiplex PCR assay. Here the immuneACCESS table is served through TCRdb, limited to in-frame sequences with V and J called. Missing clones are a known gap in these copies; in checked studies unresolved V genes cover under half, and the rest lacks a known reason. The sample includes about 83,000 clones, with about nine tenths observed a single time. Of the sample, more than 15% is held by the ten largest clones. Sequenced input: blood. All receptors come from a young man in good health.

This chain links TRBV7-9 with TRBJ1-2; D unresolved. V was shortened by 10 bases and J by 0 bases, with 24 bases between the two germline ends. Germline CDR1 is SEHNR and CDR2 is FQNEAQ (reference sequence). The CDR3 has 17 amino acids. This CDR3 is CATLLVGQPNTNYGYTF. The CDR3 bases are TGTGCCACCCTGCTTGTTGGGCAGCCCAACACTAACTATGGCTACACCTTC.

V gene TRBV30 combines with J gene TRBJ2-2; possibly TRBD2 for D (6 bases). Germline V gene sequence: CDR1 GTSNPN, CDR2 SVGIG (reference sequence). The CDR3 is made up of 16 amino acids. Trimming pared 0 bases from V and 7 bases from J, leaving 18 bases between. CDR3 in amino acids: CAWSVPGVAGNGELFF. The CDR3 nucleotides are TGTGCCTGGAGTGTCCCCGGAGTTGCGGGGAACGGGGAGCTGTTTTTT.

The chain links TRBV7-9 to TRBJ2-4; no clear D. This CDR3 is 16 amino acids long. V was clipped by 5 bases and J by 4 bases, with 18 bases between them. Germline loops: CDR1 SEHNR, CDR2 FQNEAQ (reference sequence). Here the CDR3 reads CASSHNPHASKNIQYF. The CDR3 DNA reads as TGTGCCAGCAGCCACAACCCCCACGCCTCGAAAAACATTCAGTACTTC.

The chain couples TRBV7-3 to TRBJ2-5; D ambiguous. This CDR3 has 17 amino acids. Germline values: CDR1 SGHTA, CDR2 FQGTGA. With 0 bases removed from V and 1 base from J, the gap between germline ends came to 15 bases. For the CDR3, the DNA is TGTGCCAGCAGCTTAACATCTCTGACGGGCACCCAAGAGACCCAGTACTTC. Its protein product is CASSLTSLTGTQETQYF.

V usage is TRBV4-3 and J usage is TRBJ2-7; maybe TRBD1 (5 bases). V shed 0 bases and J shed 6 bases, with 15 bases lying between them. Germline V lookup: CDR1 LGHNA, CDR2 YSLEER. The CDR3 covers 15 residues. The DNA for the CDR3 is TGCGCCAGCAGCCAAGACTTTTCCAGGGCGCGCGAGCAGTACTTC. Translating gives CASSQDFSRAREQYF.

The chain couples TRBV13 to TRBJ1-1; D is unclear. The V gene's germline CDR1 is PRHDT and CDR2 FYEKMQ (reference sequence). The V and J ends lost 5 bases and 1 base respectively, with 8 bases between them. This CDR3 region has 13 residues. CDR3 DNA: TGTGCCAGCAGCGGAGACGGGAACACTGAAGCTTTCTTT. Its translation: CASSGDGNTEAFF.

This rearrangement joins TRBV9 to TRBJ2-3; 13 bases match TRBD2. J lost 4 bases, V lost 0 bases, and 8 bases had no gene match. This CDR3 has 18 residues. The germline CDR1 and CDR2 sequences are SGDLS and YYNGEE. In DNA, the CDR3 is TGTGCCAGCAGCGTAGCGGGGACTAGCGGGACCGGGGCAGATACGCAGTATTTT. Translating it yields CASSVAGTSGTGADTQYF.

The chain has TRBV5-5 and TRBJ1-5; D not certain. Germline V gene sequence: CDR1 SGHKS, CDR2 YYEKEE (reference sequence). The CDR3 consists of 15 residues. V was pared by 0 bases and J by 4 bases, with 11 bases between. DNA for the CDR3: TGTGCCAGCAGCTTGGTAGGGAATTGGAATCAGCCCCAGCATTTT. This gives the protein CASSLVGNWNQPQHF.

CDR3 in amino acids: CASSYSLVITDTQYF. CDR3 sequence (DNA): TGTGCCAGCAGTTACTCCCTAGTTATCACAGATACGCAGTATTTT. V and J are TRBV6-2 or TRBV6-3 and TRBJ2-3; no firm D call. The CDR3 extends over 15 amino acids. The germline gives CDR1 MNHEY, CDR2 SVGEGT. The V end was cut by 0 bases, the J end by 2 bases, with 9 bases between.